This entry concerns a single TCR beta chain. Its specificity is unknown. The length of the CDR3 is 11 residues. The germline V gene encodes CDR1 GTSNPN and CDR2 SVGIG (reference sequence). Trimming left V 0 bases short and J 8 bases short, with 7 bases between. The entry originates in a study of cytomegalovirus exposure and HLA in healthy donors. Looking at the study overall: When 350 to 400 donors were genotyped, roughly 82% of them were found to fall in the Caucasian-associated ancestry cluster.

Donors showed nominal health when sampled, although they likely had unrecorded immune exposures. Study-level findings and limits: Confirmation in vitro established that a few CMV-associated chains were specific for CMV antigens. Among TCR beta chains, those listed as cytomegalovirus-associated numbered some 160.

PCR amplification relied on 60 Vbeta primers (plus 13 Jbeta primers). Using immunoSEQ multiplex PCR, the repertoire was profiled, and TCRdb retains in-frame clones only, with some absent. The table records some 150,000 clones, roughly four fifths of them present only once. The sequence was obtained from a man younger than 45 in good health and CMV-seropositive. J is TRBJ1-1 and V is TRBV30, with unresolved D. Sequenced: PBMCs. CDR3 in DNA: TGTGCCTGGAGTGTATCCGGGGAAGCTTTCTTT. Its protein product is CAWSVSGEAFF.